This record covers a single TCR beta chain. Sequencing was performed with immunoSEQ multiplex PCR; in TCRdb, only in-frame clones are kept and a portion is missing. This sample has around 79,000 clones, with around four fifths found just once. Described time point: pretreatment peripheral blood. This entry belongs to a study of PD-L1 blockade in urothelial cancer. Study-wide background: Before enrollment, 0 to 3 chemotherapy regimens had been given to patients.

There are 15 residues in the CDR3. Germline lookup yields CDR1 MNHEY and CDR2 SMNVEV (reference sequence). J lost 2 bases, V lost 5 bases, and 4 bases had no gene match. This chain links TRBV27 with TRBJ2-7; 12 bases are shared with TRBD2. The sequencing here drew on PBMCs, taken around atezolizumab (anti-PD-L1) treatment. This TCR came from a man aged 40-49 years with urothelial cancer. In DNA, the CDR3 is TGTGCCAGCAGTCCTCTAGCGGGAGGGACCTACGAGCAGTACTTC. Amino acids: CASSPLAGGTYEQYF.